The 30 T cell receptor beta chains reported below all come from one sample, sequenced in a study of T cells in localized non-small cell lung cancer. Clones were sequenced by immunoSEQ multiplex PCR, and TCRdb holds only the in-frame ones, with some missing. The table records 28,000 or so clones, approximately 84% of them present only once. The sequenced sample was peripheral blood, obtained before any cancer treatment. Every receptor here comes from a man between 35 and 75 years old with stage III squamous cell lung carcinoma.

The chain is built from TRBV29-1 and TRBJ2-7; TRBD1 matches 11 bases. The length of the CDR3 is 14 residues. Germline CDR1 reads SQVTM; CDR2 reads ANQGSEA. The junction had 7 bases not matched to a gene; V was cut back by 5 bases and J by 4 bases. In DNA form, the CDR3 reads TGCAGCGTTCTCGGCGGGACAGGGGGGTACGAGCAGTACTTC. The encoded protein is CSVLGGTGGYEQYF.

The chain employs TRBV5-3 and TRBJ1-5; no clear D gene. TRBV5-3 is flagged as an ORF with uncertain function. V lost 4 bases to trimming and J lost 1 base, with 24 bases between them. The CDR3 loop spans 19 amino acids. In DNA, the CDR3 is TGTGCCAGAAGCCCCAAATTTTCGAGGCACTATCGGAGCAATCAGCCCCAGCATTTT. Its protein product is CARSPKFSRHYRSNQPQHF.

V is TRBV6-5 and J is TRBJ1-1; D gene unclear. This CDR3 is 12 amino acids long. Deletions cut 0 bases from V and 7 bases from J, with 6 bases between. Germline values: CDR1 MNHEY, CDR2 SVGAGI. This CDR3 is CASSYSRGEAFF. The CDR3 region has the DNA TGTGCCAGCAGTTACTCCCGGGGTGAAGCTTTCTTT.

The chain joins TRBV9 to TRBJ2-1, with 8 nucleotides matching TRBD2. The CDR3 covers 15 residues. Germline CDR1 reads SGDLS; CDR2 reads YYNGEE. Germline trimming cut 2 bases from V and 7 bases from J; bases unmatched to any gene: 8. CDR3 sequence reads: CASSVRAGVENEQFF. The CDR3 nucleotides read TGTGCCAGCAGCGTGAGAGCGGGGGTAGAGAATGAGCAGTTCTTC.

The chain uses TRBV4-1 and TRBJ2-7; possible D gene TRBD1, 7 bases. The CDR3 contains 15 residues. The V gene lost 1 base and the J gene lost 2 bases, with 12 bases spanning the gap. Per germline, CDR1 MGHRA and CDR2 YSYEKL. The CDR3 nucleotides are TGCGCCAGCAGCCAAGTTGCAGGGGGGCCCTACGAGCAGTACTTC. It specifies CASSQVAGGPYEQYF.

The DNA of the CDR3 is TGTGCCTGGAGTATCGGGCCGACACCTGAAGCTTTCTTT. Its translation: CAWSIGPTPEAFF. This chain links TRBV30 with TRBJ1-1, with unresolved D. Deletions cut 2 bases from V and 6 bases from J, with 13 bases between. From germline, CDR1 is GTSNPN and CDR2 SVGIG (reference sequence). The CDR3 extends over 13 amino acids.

This chain links TRBV6-1 with TRBJ2-3, with D possibly being TRBD2 (5 bases). Germline CDR1 MNHNS, CDR2 SASEGT. The CDR3 has 15 amino acids. Trimming cost V 6 bases and J 0 bases, with 13 bases left between them. CDR3 nucleotides: TGTGCCAGCAGGAGGGCTGGGGAAAGCACAGATACGCAGTATTTT. Protein: CASRRAGESTDTQYF.

The CDR3 DNA reads as TGCGCCAGCAGCTCGCAGGGGGCCGACTATGGCTACACCTTC. Amino acid sequence: CASSSQGADYGYTF. The chain is built from TRBV5-1 and TRBJ1-2, with 8 positions matching TRBD1. Germline V gives CDR1 SGHRS, CDR2 YFSETQ. The ends lost 3 bases at V and 3 bases at J; junction bases unmatched: 4. The CDR3 spans 14 residues.

The chain uses TRBV5-1 and TRBJ1-1; 9 bases are a match to TRBD1. CDR3 length equals 14 residues. V lost 4 bases, J lost 4 bases, and 5 bases stayed unmatched. Germline V lookup: CDR1 SGHRS, CDR2 YFSETQ. The CDR3 reads CASSIGQGPTEAFF. CDR3 DNA: TGCGCCAGCAGCATCGGACAGGGGCCCACTGAAGCTTTCTTT.

This clone occurred once. This chain joins TRBV19 and TRBJ2-2; D is perhaps TRBD2 (6 bases). V was cut by 7 bases and J by 3 bases, with 9 bases left in between. The CDR3 spans 13 residues. Germline values: CDR1 LNHDA, CDR2 SQIVND (reference sequence). CDR3 loop: CASIRRDTGELFF. In DNA form, the CDR3 reads TGTGCCAGTATCCGGAGGGACACCGGGGAGCTGTTTTTT.

The chain couples TRBV5-6 to TRBJ2-3, with a tentative D call TRBD2 (6 bases). Per germline, CDR1 SGHDT and CDR2 YYEEEE. This CDR3 has 13 residues. Deletions cut 3 bases from V and 6 bases from J, with 11 bases between. CDR3 residues: CASSWGTSDTQYF. Written as DNA, the CDR3 is TGTGCCAGCAGCTGGGGGACTTCCGATACGCAGTATTTT.

Only a few counts were recorded for this clone. This chain links TRBV18 with TRBJ2-1; the D is unclear. Trimming pared 3 bases from V and 4 bases from J, leaving 4 bases between. This CDR3 is 12 amino acids long. Germline CDR1 and CDR2: KGHSH and LQKENI. CDR3 region: CASSPGYNEQFF. CDR3 nucleotides: TGTGCCAGCTCACCCGGGTACAATGAGCAGTTCTTC.

The chain uses TRBV10-3 and TRBJ1-5; tentatively, D is TRBD1 (5 bases). The CDR3 has 12 amino acids. From germline, CDR1 is ENHRY and CDR2 SYGVKD. Trimming stripped 0 bases from V and 9 bases from J, with 6 bases between. In DNA, the CDR3 is TGTGCCATCAGTGAGTCAACAGGGCCCCAGCATTTT. Protein sequence: CAISESTGPQHF.

V gene TRBV7-9 combines with J gene TRBJ2-6, with TRBD2 matching over 9 bases. The V and J ends lost 8 bases and 0 bases, in that order; junction bases with no gene match: 2. CDR1 is SEHNR and CDR2 is FQNEAQ in the germline V gene (reference sequence). This CDR3 is built from 15 residues. The CDR3 protein is CASAGGISGANVLTF. CDR3 DNA sequence: TGTGCCAGCGCGGGGGGGATCTCTGGGGCCAACGTCCTGACTTTC.

CDR3 coding DNA: TGCAGCGTGGCCGTGGGACCCTACAATGAGCAGTTCTTC. Translating it yields CSVAVGPYNEQFF. The rearrangement links TRBV29-1 to TRBJ2-1; either TRBD1 or TRBD2 may supply D (5 bases each). The CDR3 consists of 13 residues. Trimming stripped 6 bases from V and 2 bases from J, with 11 bases between. Germline loops: CDR1 SQVTM, CDR2 ANQGSEA.

This chain links TRBV6-5 with TRBJ1-1; no clear D. CDR3 length equals 12 residues. V was pared by 7 bases and J by 4 bases, with 10 bases between. Germline CDR1 MNHEY, CDR2 SVGAGI. The chain's CDR3 is CASKAAGTEAFF. The CDR3, as DNA: TGTGCCAGCAAGGCGGCCGGCACTGAAGCTTTCTTT.

The V call is TRBV5-5, the J call TRBJ2-3; no firm D call. Trimming pared 0 bases from V and 5 bases from J, leaving 7 bases between. This CDR3 is built from 13 residues. Per germline, CDR1 SGHKS and CDR2 YYEKEE (reference sequence). The CDR3 loop reads CASSLDIRDTQYF. CDR3 coding DNA: TGTGCCAGCAGCTTGGATATTAGAGATACGCAGTATTTT. Drawing the rest from reference TRBV5-5 and TRBJ2-3, the complete variable domain is DAGVTQSPTHLIKTRGQQVTLRCSPISGHKSVSWYQQVLGQGPQFIFQYYEKEERGRGNFPDRFSARQFPNYSSELNVNALLLGDSALYLCASSLDIRDTQYFGPGTRLTVL.

The CDR3 sequence: CAWNRQYGYTF. CDR3 coding DNA: TGTGCCTGGAATCGACAGTATGGCTACACCTTC. The J gene is TRBJ1-2, the V gene TRBV30; TRBD1 is a possible D gene (5 bases). Between the trimmed V and J ends, which lost 4 bases and 5 bases, there was a span of 8 bases. Germline V gives CDR1 GTSNPN, CDR2 SVGIG (reference sequence). The CDR3 contains 11 residues. Supplemented by reference TRBV30 and TRBJ1-2, the full variable domain reads SQTIHQWPATLVQPVGSPLSLECTVEGTSNPNLYWYRQAAGRGLQLLFYSVGIGQISSEVPQNLSASRPQDRQFILSSKKLLLSDSGFYLCAWNRQYGYTFGSGTRLTVV.

This clone was seen once. The genes are TRBV7-8 and TRBJ1-1; 7 bases fit TRBD1. The CDR3 length is 14 residues. Germline values: CDR1 SGHVS, CDR2 FQNEAQ. Trimming at V came to 4 bases and at J to 2 bases, leaving 4 bases not matched to a gene. The CDR3 DNA reads TGTGCCAGCAGCTACCGGGACAGCAACACTGAAGCTTTCTTT. This gives the protein CASSYRDSNTEAFF.

This chain links TRBV18 with TRBJ2-1; D gene uncertain. CDR1 KGHSH and CDR2 LQKENI come from the germline V gene. The CDR3 spans 11 residues. Trimming pared 3 bases from V and 7 bases from J, leaving 4 bases between. The CDR3 spells CASSPGNEQFF. CDR3 nucleotide sequence: TGTGCCAGCTCACCGGGGAATGAGCAGTTCTTC. Variable domain in full (rest from reference TRBV18 and TRBJ2-1): NAGVMQNPRHLVRRRGQEARLRCSPMKGHSHVYWYRQLPEEGLKFMVYLQKENIIDESGMPKERFSAEFPKEGPSILRIQQVVRGDSAAYFCASSPGNEQFFGPGTRLTVL.

The chain uses TRBV11-2 and TRBJ2-4; 9 nucleotides align to TRBD1. This CDR3 contains 17 residues. V shed 1 base and J 0 bases; nucleotides not matched to a gene: 4. CDR1 and CDR2 (germline): SGHAT, FQNNGV. The CDR3 reads CASSLVGTGLAKNIQYF. The CDR3 bases are TGTGCCAGCAGCTTAGTAGGGACAGGGCTAGCCAAAAACATTCAGTACTTC.

V is TRBV18 and J is TRBJ2-5, with unresolved D. CDR1 is KGHSH, CDR2 LQKENI, per germline. The CDR3 is made up of 13 amino acids. V lost 0 bases, J lost 9 bases, and 11 bases lay in between. CDR3 DNA sequence: TGTGCCAGCTCACCACCGTCTGGGAAGGCCCAGTACTTC. It encodes CASSPPSGKAQYF.

By share, this clone counts as medium-sized. V usage is TRBV7-3 and J usage is TRBJ1-5; TRBD1 is a possible D gene (6 bases). Germline V gives CDR1 SGHTA, CDR2 FQGTGA. This CDR3 is built from 13 residues. The germline V and J ends were trimmed by 6 bases and 5 bases, with 11 bases remaining between them. The CDR3 nucleotides read TGTGCCAGCAGTCCAGGGGTTTATCAGCCCCAGCATTTT. Encoded protein: CASSPGVYQPQHF. Complete variable domain (other parts from reference TRBV7-3 and TRBJ1-5): GAGVSQTPSNKVTEKGKYVELRCDPISGHTALYWYRQSLGQGPEFLIYFQGTGAADDSGLPNDRFFAVRPEGSVSTLKIQRTERGDSAVYLCASSPGVYQPQHFGDGTRLSIL.

The CDR3 is CASSPRINTGELFF. The CDR3 DNA sequence: TGTGCCAGCAGCCCCCGGATCAACACCGGGGAGCTGTTTTTT. J is TRBJ2-2 and V is TRBV7-3; D is unclear. V dropped 5 bases and J dropped 2 bases, with 9 bases sitting between them. This CDR3 has 14 residues. CDR1 is SGHTA and CDR2 is FQGTGA in the germline V gene.

The CDR3 sequence is CASGQGGNTGELFF. CDR3 DNA sequence: TGTGCCAGCGGACAGGGGGGAAACACCGGGGAGCTGTTTTTT. The chain couples TRBV11-3 to TRBJ2-2; 10 bases fit TRBD1. This CDR3 is built from 14 residues. Germline-derived CDR1 and CDR2 are SGHNT and YENEEA. V lost 8 bases and J lost 2; bases outside the gene matches: 2.

This rearrangement joins TRBV5-1 to TRBJ2-2, with 7 bases fitting TRBD1. CDR1 is SGHRS, CDR2 YFSETQ, per germline. Trimming removed 4 bases from V and 6 bases from J; junction bases left unmatched: 3. The CDR3 runs 13 residues. CDR3 coding DNA: TGCGCCAGCAGCGTACAGGGGTCCGGGGAGCTGTTTTTT. Its translation: CASSVQGSGELFF. The complete variable domain, with remaining parts taken from reference TRBV5-1 and TRBJ2-2, reads KAGVTQTPRYLIKTRGQQVTLSCSPISGHRSVSWYQQTPGQGLQFLFEYFSETQRNKGNFPGRFSGRQFSNSRSEMNVSTLELGDSALYLCASSVQGSGELFFGEGSRLTVL.

The rearrangement joins TRBV19 to TRBJ2-3, with 7 bases matching TRBD1. The V gene's germline CDR1 is LNHDA and CDR2 SQIVND (reference sequence). The CDR3 runs 17 residues. Unmatched junction bases numbered 16, after V lost 5 bases and J lost 5 bases. The DNA of the CDR3 is TGTGCCAGTAGTCTATCCCCGGGACAGCTTATAGGAGATACGCAGTATTTT. Its protein product is CASSLSPGQLIGDTQYF.

This rearrangement joins TRBV19 to TRBJ2-7; 7 positions match TRBD2. The CDR3 is 15 residues long. Germline V gene lookup returns CDR1 LNHDA and CDR2 SQIVND (reference sequence). Losses at the gene ends were 4 bases for V and 3 bases for J; bases not matched to a gene: 9. The CDR3 sequence is CASSKSGTTYYEQYF. The CDR3 region has the DNA TGTGCCAGTAGTAAAAGCGGGACCACTTACTACGAGCAGTACTTC.

The chain links TRBV10-3 to TRBJ2-3, with D uncertain. This CDR3 has 12 amino acids. CDR1 is ENHRY and CDR2 is SYGVKD in the germline V gene. Trimming left V 8 bases short and J 4 bases short, with 10 bases between. CDR3 sequence reads: CAIREGSDTQYF. Here the CDR3 DNA reads TGTGCCATCCGCGAAGGGTCAGATACGCAGTATTTT.

The chain joins TRBV19 to TRBJ1-2; D is uncertain. The CDR3 is 14 amino acids. The ends were cut back, 2 bases at V and 4 bases at J, with 11 bases in the middle. Per the germline V gene, CDR1 is LNHDA and CDR2 is SQIVND (reference sequence). Here the CDR3 DNA reads TGTGCCAGTAGTATACTCCCCGGCCCCTATGGCTACACCTTC. Translation gives CASSILPGPYGYTF.